These 18 T cell receptor beta chains were sequenced from one sample in a study of T cell changes during pregnancy in multiple sclerosis. TCRdb's table, derived via immunoSEQ multiplex PCR, lists solely in-frame clones and lacks some. This table has tens of thousands of clones, about 87% appearing once. The sequenced sample was CD4+ T cells from peripheral blood mononuclear cells, obtained in the first trimester of pregnancy. The receptors come from a female donor with multiple sclerosis, enrolled in a pregnancy study.

Written as DNA, the CDR3 is TGCGCCAGCAGTGAAACCAGACAGGGTGTTGGCTACACCTTC. Protein product: CASSETRQGVGYTF. The rearrangement links TRBV10-1 to TRBJ1-2, with 7 bases fitting TRBD1. The germline gives CDR1 WNHNN, CDR2 SYGVQD (reference sequence). The CDR3 has 14 amino acids. Losses at the gene ends were 3 bases for V and 7 bases for J; bases not matched to a gene: 8.

The chain has TRBV5-4 and TRBJ2-1; 8 bases align to TRBD2. This CDR3 has 15 residues. After removal of 6 bases from V and 6 bases from J, the junction contained 11 bases not matched to a gene. The germline V gene encodes CDR1 SGHNT and CDR2 YYREEE (reference sequence). The DNA of the CDR3 is TGTGCCAGCACCACTGGCGCCGGGAGGGGCAATGAGCAGTTCTTC. This gives the protein CASTTGAGRGNEQFF.

The V call is TRBV14, the J call TRBJ2-1; 15 bases are shared with TRBD2. The ends lost 4 bases at V and 8 bases at J; junction bases unmatched: 3. From germline, CDR1 is SGHDN and CDR2 FVKESK. The length of the CDR3 is 15 residues. The CDR3 DNA sequence: TGTGCCAGCAGCCGGACTAGCGGGGGGGCGCATGAGCAGTTCTTC. Translation gives CASSRTSGGAHEQFF. The full variable domain, with the rest looked up from reference TRBV14 and TRBJ2-1, is EAGVTQFPSHSVIEKGQTVTLRCDPISGHDNLYWYRRVMGKEIKFLLHFVKESKQDESGMPNNRFLAERTGGTYSTLKVQPAELEDSGVYFCASSRTSGGAHEQFFGPGTRLTVL.

The count of this clone is one. The chain uses TRBV30 and TRBJ2-1, with 8 bases identical to TRBD2. CDR1 and CDR2 from the germline V gene are GTSNPN and SVGIG (reference sequence). CDR3 length: 14 amino acids. J gave up 8 bases and V 0 bases, and 6 bases lay outside the gene matches. CDR3 protein: CAWSVLSGSHEQFF. The CDR3 DNA sequence: TGTGCCTGGAGTGTATTAAGCGGGAGTCATGAGCAGTTCTTC.

CDR3 sequence (DNA): TGTGCCAGCAGTGTGGACAGGGGAAATCAGCCCCAGCATTTT. As protein: CASSVDRGNQPQHF. J is TRBJ1-5 and V is TRBV6-1, with TRBD1 identical over 9 bases. The CDR3 has 14 residues. The V and J ends lost 4 bases and 4 bases, in that order; junction bases with no gene match: 2. Germline CDR1 and CDR2: MNHNS and SASEGT.

The rearrangement joins TRBV15 to TRBJ2-5; 8 bases map to TRBD2. V was clipped by 0 bases and J by 4 bases; unmatched bases: 7. This CDR3 comprises 16 residues. Per the germline V gene, CDR1 is LNHNV and CDR2 is YYDKDF (reference sequence). DNA for the CDR3: TGTGCCACCAGCAGAGATACCGGGAGGGCCGCAGAGACCCAGTACTTC. Residues: CATSRDTGRAAETQYF.

This sequence joins TRBV10-3 and TRBJ2-3; 16 positions agree with TRBD2. CDR3 length equals 13 residues. Germline lookup yields CDR1 ENHRY and CDR2 SYGVKD. With V trimmed by 7 bases and J by 13 bases, 5 bases remained unmatched. The CDR3 bases are TGTGCCATCACCGGGACTAGCGGGGGGGCAAAGTATTTT. Its translation is CAITGTSGGAKYF.

This sequence joins TRBV7-2 and TRBJ1-1; D might be TRBD1 (6 bases). V lost 5 bases and J 1 base, leaving 14 bases between the germline ends. CDR1 is SGHTA and CDR2 is FQGNSA in the germline V gene. This CDR3 spans 15 amino acids. CDR3 sequence (DNA): TGTGCCAGCAGCCCCGGGGACAAGCAGAACACTGAAGCTTTCTTT. This gives the protein CASSPGDKQNTEAFF.

This clone has more than one count but fewer than ten. The chain has TRBV11-3 and TRBJ1-1; TRBD1 matches 12 bases. Germline V lookup: CDR1 SGHNT, CDR2 YENEEA. V lost 6 bases, J lost 4 bases, and 9 bases stayed unmatched. The CDR3 has 16 amino acids. This CDR3 is CASSHGTGGFGTEAFF. For the CDR3, the DNA is TGTGCCAGCAGTCACGGGACAGGGGGCTTTGGCACTGAAGCTTTCTTT.

The chain links TRBV2 to TRBJ1-2, with 7 bases aligning to TRBD1. Losses at the gene ends were 6 bases for V and 3 bases for J; bases not matched to a gene: 4. This CDR3 is 13 amino acids long. The germline V gene encodes CDR1 SNHLY and CDR2 FYNNEI. CDR3 loop: CASRDTGDYGYTF. The CDR3 nucleotides read TGTGCCAGCAGGGATACAGGGGACTATGGCTACACCTTC.

The chain carries TRBV4-1 and TRBJ1-4; weak D call: TRBD1 (5 bases). Germline V gene sequence: CDR1 MGHRA, CDR2 YSYEKL. The CDR3 runs 15 residues. The V end was cut by 1 base, the J end by 5 bases, with 11 bases between. In nucleotides, the CDR3 is TGCGCCAGCAGCCAAGGTCTCAGGGAAAATGAAAAACTGTTTTTT. Amino acids: CASSQGLRENEKLFF.

The chain joins TRBV30 to TRBJ1-1; maybe TRBD1 (6 bases). V was shortened by 3 bases and J by 6 bases, with 11 bases between the two germline ends. CDR1 and CDR2 from the germline V gene are GTSNPN and SVGIG (reference sequence). The length of the CDR3 is 12 residues. CDR3 DNA sequence: TGTGCCTGGAGGCAAGGGGGTTCTGAAGCTTTCTTT. It specifies CAWRQGGSEAFF.

The chain carries TRBV4-1 and TRBJ1-2; 8 bases match TRBD1. The CDR3 runs to 17 residues. Trimming cost V 0 bases and J 5 bases; bases outside gene matches: 11. The germline CDR1 and CDR2 sequences are MGHRA and YSYEKL. The CDR3 spells CASSQDRAAGGRYGYTF. CDR3 coding DNA: TGCGCCAGCAGCCAAGATAGGGCCGCAGGGGGCAGGTATGGCTACACCTTC.

The chain is built from TRBV11-2 and TRBJ1-3, with a tentative D call TRBD1 (5 bases). The CDR3 is made up of 16 amino acids. CDR1 and CDR2 from the germline V gene are SGHAT and FQNNGV. Trimming left V 0 bases short and J 2 bases short, with 11 bases between. In nucleotides, the CDR3 is TGTGCCAGCAGCTTAGAATCCCAGGGCGCTGGAAACACCATATATTTT. Amino acid sequence: CASSLESQGAGNTIYF.

The chain uses TRBV7-3 and TRBJ2-1; tentatively, D is TRBD1 (7 bases). CDR3 length: 16 amino acids. Trimming took 3 bases from V and 0 from J, leaving 12 bases between them. Germline V CDR1 and CDR2: SGHTA, FQGTGA. DNA of the CDR3: TGTGCCAGCAGCTTGGGGCGGGACAGCTCCTACAATGAGCAGTTCTTC. Translated, it gives CASSLGRDSSYNEQFF.

This chain connects TRBV5-4 to TRBJ2-5, with 11 bases fitting TRBD1. Germline V CDR1 and CDR2: SGHNT, YYREEE (reference sequence). This CDR3 contains 15 residues. V lost 6 bases to trimming and J lost 2 bases; unmatched junction nucleotides: 6. CDR3 DNA: TGTGCCAGCAACGGGGGACAGGGGGGGCAAGAGACCCAGTACTTC. Translating gives CASNGGQGGQETQYF.

V gene TRBV6-1 combines with J gene TRBJ2-6, with D maybe TRBD1 (6 bases). Germline V gene sequence: CDR1 MNHNS, CDR2 SASEGT. This CDR3 is built from 15 residues. The V end lost 5 bases, the J end lost 3 bases, and 11 bases lay between the germline ends. CDR3 nucleotides: TGTGCCAGCAGTACCGGGACAAGTGGGGCCAACGTCCTGACTTTC. Protein sequence: CASSTGTSGANVLTF.

This chain uses TRBV7-3 with TRBJ2-2; no reliable D call. This CDR3 is built from 13 residues. Per the germline V gene, CDR1 is SGHTA and CDR2 is FQGTGA. Trimming removed 2 bases at V and 2 bases at J, with 3 bases between. Here the CDR3 reads CASSLSNTGELFF. DNA for the CDR3: TGTGCCAGCAGCTTATCTAACACCGGGGAGCTGTTTTTT.